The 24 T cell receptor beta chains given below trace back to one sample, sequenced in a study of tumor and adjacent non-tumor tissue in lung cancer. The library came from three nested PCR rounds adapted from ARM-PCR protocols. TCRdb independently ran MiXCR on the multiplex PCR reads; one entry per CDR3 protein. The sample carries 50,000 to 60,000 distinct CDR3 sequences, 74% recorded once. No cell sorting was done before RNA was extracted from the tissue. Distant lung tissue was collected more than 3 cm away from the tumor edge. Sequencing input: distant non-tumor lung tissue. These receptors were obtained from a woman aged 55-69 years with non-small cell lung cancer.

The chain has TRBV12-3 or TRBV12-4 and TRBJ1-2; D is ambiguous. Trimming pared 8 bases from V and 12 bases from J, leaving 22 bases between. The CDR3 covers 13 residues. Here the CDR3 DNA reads TGTGCCAGCTCCAGTGGGAGGTTCGATGACAACACCTTC. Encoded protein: CASSSGRFDDNTF.

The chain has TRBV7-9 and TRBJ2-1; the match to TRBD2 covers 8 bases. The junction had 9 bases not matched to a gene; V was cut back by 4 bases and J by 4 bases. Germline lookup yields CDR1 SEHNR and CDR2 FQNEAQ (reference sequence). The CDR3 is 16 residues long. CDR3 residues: CASSSSTSGKYNEQFF. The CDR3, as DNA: TGTGCCAGCAGCTCGAGTACTAGCGGAAAATACAATGAGCAGTTCTTC.

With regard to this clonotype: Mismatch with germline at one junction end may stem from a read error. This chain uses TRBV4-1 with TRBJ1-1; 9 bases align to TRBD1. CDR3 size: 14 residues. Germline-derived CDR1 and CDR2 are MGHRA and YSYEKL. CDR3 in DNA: TGCGCCAGGAGCCACATACAGGGGGCTAATGAAGCTTTCTTT. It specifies CARSHIQGANEAFF.

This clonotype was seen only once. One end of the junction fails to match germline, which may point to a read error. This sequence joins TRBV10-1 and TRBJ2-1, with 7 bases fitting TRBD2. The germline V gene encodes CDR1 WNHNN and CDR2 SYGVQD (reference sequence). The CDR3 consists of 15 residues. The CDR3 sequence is CASNGGGSSYSEQFF. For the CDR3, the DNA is TGCGCCAGCAATGGCGGGGGATCCTCCTACAGTGAGCAGTTCTTC.

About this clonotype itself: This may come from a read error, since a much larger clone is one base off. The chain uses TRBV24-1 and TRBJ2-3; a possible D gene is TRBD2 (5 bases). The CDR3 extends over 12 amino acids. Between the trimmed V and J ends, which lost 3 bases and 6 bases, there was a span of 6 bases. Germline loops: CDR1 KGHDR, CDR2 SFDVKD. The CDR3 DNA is TGTGCCACCAGTGATACGGGGGATACGCAGTATTTT. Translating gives CATSDTGDTQYF.

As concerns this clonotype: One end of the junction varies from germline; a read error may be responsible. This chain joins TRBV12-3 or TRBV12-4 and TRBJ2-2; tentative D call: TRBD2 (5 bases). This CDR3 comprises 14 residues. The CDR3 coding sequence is TGCACCAGCAGACTTGGACTCAACACCGGGGAGCTGTTTTTT. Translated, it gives CTSRLGLNTGELFF.

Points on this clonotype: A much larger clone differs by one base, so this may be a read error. This CDR3 reads CTSSSRPGQATRYTF. In DNA form, the CDR3 reads TGCACCAGCAGCTCTCGCCCGGGACAGGCTACCCGCTACACCTTC. The chain carries TRBV5-1 and TRBJ1-2; 8 bases line up with TRBD1. The CDR3 totals 15 residues. Germline V gene sequence: CDR1 SGHRS, CDR2 YFSETQ.

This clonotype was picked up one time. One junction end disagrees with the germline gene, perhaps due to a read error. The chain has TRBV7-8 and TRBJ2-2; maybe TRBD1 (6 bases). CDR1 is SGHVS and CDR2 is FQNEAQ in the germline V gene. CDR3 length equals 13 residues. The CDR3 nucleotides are TGTGCCGGCAGGCACAGGGAGAACGGGGAGCTATTTTTT. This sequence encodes CAGRHRENGELFF.

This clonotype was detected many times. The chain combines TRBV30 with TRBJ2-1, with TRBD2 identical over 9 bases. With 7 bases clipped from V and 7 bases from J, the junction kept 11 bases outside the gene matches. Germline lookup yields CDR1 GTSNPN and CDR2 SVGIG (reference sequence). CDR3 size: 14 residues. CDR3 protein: CASYIAGAVNEQFF. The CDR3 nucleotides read TGTGCCTCATACATAGCGGGAGCCGTAAATGAGCAGTTCTTC. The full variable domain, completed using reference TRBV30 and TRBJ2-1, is SQTIHQWPATLVQPVGSPLSLECTVEGTSNPNLYWYRQAAGRGLQLLFYSVGIGQISSEVPQNLSASRPQDRQFILSSKKLLLSDSGFYLCASYIAGAVNEQFFGPGTRLTVL.

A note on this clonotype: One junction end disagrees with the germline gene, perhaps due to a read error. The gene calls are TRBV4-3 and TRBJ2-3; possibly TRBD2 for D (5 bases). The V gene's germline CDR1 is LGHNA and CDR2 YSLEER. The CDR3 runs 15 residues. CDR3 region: CASIQEGRSTDTHYF. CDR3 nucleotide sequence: TGCGCCAGCATCCAAGAAGGGAGAAGCACAGATACGCACTATTTT.

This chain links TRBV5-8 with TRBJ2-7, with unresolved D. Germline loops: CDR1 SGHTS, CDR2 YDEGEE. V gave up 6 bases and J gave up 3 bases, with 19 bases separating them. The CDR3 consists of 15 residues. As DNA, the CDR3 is TGTGCCAGCATCCCGGTGACCCTCGACGACTACGAGCAGTACTTC. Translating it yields CASIPVTLDDYEQYF.

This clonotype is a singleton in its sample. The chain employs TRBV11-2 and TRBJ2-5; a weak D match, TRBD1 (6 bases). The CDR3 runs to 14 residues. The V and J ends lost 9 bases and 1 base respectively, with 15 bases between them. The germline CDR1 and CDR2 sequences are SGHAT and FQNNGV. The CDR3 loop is CASGPQGGQETQYF. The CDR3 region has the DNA TGTGCCAGTGGTCCACAGGGCGGCCAAGAGACCCAGTACTTC.

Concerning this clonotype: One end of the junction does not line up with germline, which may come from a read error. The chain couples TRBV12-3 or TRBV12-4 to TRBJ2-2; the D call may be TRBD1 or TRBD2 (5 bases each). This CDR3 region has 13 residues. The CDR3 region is CVNRRQGTGELSF. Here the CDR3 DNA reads TGTGTCAACAGACGCCAGGGAACCGGGGAGCTGTCTTTT.

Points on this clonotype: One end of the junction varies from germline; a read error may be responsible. The CDR3 here is CASGQATGRAFSGANVPTF. The CDR3 region has the DNA TGTGCCAGCGGCCAAGCTACCGGGAGAGCTTTTTCTGGGGCCAACGTCCCGACTTTC. The rearrangement links TRBV4-2 to TRBJ2-6, with a weak D call TRBD2 (6 bases). CDR1 and CDR2 (germline): LGHNA, YNFKEQ. This CDR3 comprises 19 residues.

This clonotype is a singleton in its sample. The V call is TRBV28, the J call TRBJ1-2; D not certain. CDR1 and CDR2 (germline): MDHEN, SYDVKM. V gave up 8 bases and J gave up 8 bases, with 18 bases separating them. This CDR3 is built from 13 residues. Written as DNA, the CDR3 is TGTGCCAGCCGACCGGGCCTGGGCTACGGCTACACCTTC. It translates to CASRPGLGYGYTF.

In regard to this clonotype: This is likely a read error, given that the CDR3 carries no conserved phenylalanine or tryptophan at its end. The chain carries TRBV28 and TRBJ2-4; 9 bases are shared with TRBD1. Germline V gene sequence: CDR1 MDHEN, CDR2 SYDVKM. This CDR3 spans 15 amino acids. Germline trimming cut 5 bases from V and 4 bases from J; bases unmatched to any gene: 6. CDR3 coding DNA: TGTGCCAGCAGTCGATCCGGGACAGGGAAAAACATTCAGTACTTG. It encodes CASSRSGTGKNIQYL.

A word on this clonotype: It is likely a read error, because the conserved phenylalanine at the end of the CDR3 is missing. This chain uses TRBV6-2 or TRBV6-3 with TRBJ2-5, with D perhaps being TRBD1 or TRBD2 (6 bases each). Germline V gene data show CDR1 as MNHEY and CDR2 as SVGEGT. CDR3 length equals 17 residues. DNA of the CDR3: TGTGCCAGCAGTTACGGGGGACACGTCGGGGGATTAGAGGCCCAGTACATC. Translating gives CASSYGGHVGGLEAQYI.

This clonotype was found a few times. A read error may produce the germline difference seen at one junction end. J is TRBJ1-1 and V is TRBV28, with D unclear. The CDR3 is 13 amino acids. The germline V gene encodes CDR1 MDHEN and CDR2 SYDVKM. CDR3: CASSLHQNTEALF. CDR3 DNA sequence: TGTGCCAGCAGTTTGCACCAGAACACTGAAGCTCTCTTT.

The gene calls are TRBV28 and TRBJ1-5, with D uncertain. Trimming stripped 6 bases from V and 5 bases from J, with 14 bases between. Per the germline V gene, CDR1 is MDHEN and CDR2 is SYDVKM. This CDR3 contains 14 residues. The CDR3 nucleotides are TGTGCCAGCAGGTTTTTTCAGGTGGATCAGCCCCAGCATTTT. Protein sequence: CASRFFQVDQPQHF.

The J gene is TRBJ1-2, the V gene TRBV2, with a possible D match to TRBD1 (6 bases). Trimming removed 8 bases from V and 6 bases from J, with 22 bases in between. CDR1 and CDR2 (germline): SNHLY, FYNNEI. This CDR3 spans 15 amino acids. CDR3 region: CASGKRPETGDGYTF. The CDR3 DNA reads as TGTGCCAGCGGCAAACGGCCGGAGACAGGCGATGGCTACACCTTC.

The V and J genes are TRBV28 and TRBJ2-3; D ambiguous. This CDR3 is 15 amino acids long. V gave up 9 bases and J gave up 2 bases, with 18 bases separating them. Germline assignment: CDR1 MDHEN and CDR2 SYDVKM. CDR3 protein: CASASGMEFTDTQYF. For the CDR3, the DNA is TGTGCCAGTGCTAGTGGGATGGAATTCACAGATACGCAGTATTTT.

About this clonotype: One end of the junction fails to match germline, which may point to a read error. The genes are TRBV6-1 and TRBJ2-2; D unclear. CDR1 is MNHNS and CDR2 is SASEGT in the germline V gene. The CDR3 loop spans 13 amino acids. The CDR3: CVSSIAHTGELFF. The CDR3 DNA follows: TGTGTCAGCAGTATAGCACACACCGGGGAGCTGTTTTTT.

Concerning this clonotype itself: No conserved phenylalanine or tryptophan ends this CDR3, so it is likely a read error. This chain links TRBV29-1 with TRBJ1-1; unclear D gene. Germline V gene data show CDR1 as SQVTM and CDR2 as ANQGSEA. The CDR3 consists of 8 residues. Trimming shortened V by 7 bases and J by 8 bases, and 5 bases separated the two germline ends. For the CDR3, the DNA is TGCAGCGCCCGGGAAGCTTTCCCT. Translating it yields CSAREAFP.

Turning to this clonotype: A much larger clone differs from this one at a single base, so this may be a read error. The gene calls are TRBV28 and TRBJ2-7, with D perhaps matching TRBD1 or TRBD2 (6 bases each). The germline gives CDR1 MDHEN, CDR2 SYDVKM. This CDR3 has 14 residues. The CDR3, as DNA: TGTGCCAGCAGTTCGGACTGGGGGGCCTACGAGCGGTACTTC. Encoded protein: CASSSDWGAYERYF.